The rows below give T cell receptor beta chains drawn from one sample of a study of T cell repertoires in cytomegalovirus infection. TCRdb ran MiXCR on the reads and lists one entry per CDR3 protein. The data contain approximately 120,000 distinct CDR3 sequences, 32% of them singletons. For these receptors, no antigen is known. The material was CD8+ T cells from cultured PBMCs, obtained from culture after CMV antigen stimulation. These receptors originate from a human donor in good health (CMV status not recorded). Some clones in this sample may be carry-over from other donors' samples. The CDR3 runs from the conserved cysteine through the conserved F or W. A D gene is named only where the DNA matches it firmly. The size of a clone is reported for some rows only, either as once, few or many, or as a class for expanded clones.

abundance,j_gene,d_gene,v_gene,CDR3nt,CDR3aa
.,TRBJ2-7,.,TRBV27,TGTGCCAGCAGAGCCCAGGAGGACTCTACCTACGAGCAGTACTTC,CASRAQEDSTYEQYF
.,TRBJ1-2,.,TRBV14,TGTGCCAGCAGCCCCCTGGAAACCAATGATGGCTACACCTTC,CASSPLETNDGYTF
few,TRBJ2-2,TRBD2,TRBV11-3,TGTGCCAGCAGCCCCCGACTAGCGGGGCCTTTATCCGAAGTAGCCGGGGAGCTGTTTTTT,CASSPRLAGPLSEVAGELFF
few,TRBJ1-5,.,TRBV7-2,TGTGCCAGCAGCACCCGCCCCGTAAGCTGCAATCAGCCCCAGCATTTT,CASSTRPVSCNQPQHF
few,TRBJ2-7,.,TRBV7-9,TGTGCCAGCAGCTTAAGAACTGCAGGGTCCTCCTACGAGCAGTACTTC,CASSLRTAGSSYEQYF
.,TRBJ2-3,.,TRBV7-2,TGTGCCAGCAGCTTAGGAGCGAGTAGCACAGATACGCAGTATTTT,CASSLGASSTDTQYF
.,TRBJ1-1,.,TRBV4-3,TGCACCAGCTCGCCAGCGCCGAACACTGAAGCTTTCTTT,CTSSPAPNTEAFF
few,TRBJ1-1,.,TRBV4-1,TGCGCCAGCAGCCCTCCGCGGGGCGGTGAAGCTTTCTTT,CASSPPRGGEAFF
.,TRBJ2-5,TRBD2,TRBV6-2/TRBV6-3,TGTGCCAGCACTCAACCGGGACTAGCGGGGCAAGAGACCCAGTACTTC,CASTQPGLAGQETQYF
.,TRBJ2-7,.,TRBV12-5,TGTGCTAGTGGTTTGCCGGGTGCCGAGCAGTACTTC,CASGLPGAEQYF
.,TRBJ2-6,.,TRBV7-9,TGTGCCAGCAGCCCCCCGAGAGACAGACTTGAAGAGTCGGGGGCCAACGTCCTGACTTTC,CASSPPRDRLEESGANVLTF
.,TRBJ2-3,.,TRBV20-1,TGCAGTGCACCAAACCTGCTGGGAGATACGCAGTATTTT,CSAPNLLGDTQYF
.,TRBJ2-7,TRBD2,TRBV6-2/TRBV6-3,TGTGCCAGCAGTTCGGGACTAGCGGTACAGTACTTC,CASSSGLAVQYF
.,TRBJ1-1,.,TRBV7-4,TGTGCCAGCAGCTTAGTAAGATCCGGAAACACTGAAGCTTTCTTT,CASSLVRSGNTEAFF
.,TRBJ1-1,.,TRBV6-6,TGTGCCAGCAGTTACACCGACGCCTTGAACACTGAAGCTTTCTTT,CASSYTDALNTEAFF
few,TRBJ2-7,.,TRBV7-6,TGTGCCAGCAGCTTAGACAGGTTTGAGCAGTACTTC,CASSLDRFEQYF
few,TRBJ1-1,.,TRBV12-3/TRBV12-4,TGTGCCAGCAAAGGGGGTGCTGAAGCTTTCTTT,CASKGGAEAFF
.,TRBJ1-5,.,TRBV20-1,TGCAGTGCTAGAGTCTGGGGGCCAGGTCAGCCCCAGCATTTT,CSARVWGPGQPQHF
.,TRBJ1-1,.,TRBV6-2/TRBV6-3,TGTGCCAGCAGTTACTCCCGTGGGGGGGTAGGGAACACGGTCGAAGCTTTCTTT,CASSYSRGGVGNTVEAFF
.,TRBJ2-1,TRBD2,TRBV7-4,TGTGCCAGCAGCTTCGACCGGGGGGGTCCCTACAATGAGCAGTTCTTC,CASSFDRGGPYNEQFF
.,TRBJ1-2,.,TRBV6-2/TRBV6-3,TGTGCCAGCAGTGACGGTTCGGGAGGGGCTCTCTATGGCTACACCTTC,CASSDGSGGALYGYTF
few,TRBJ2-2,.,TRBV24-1,TGTGCCACCAGTGATCCGGTCGAGGGGGAGCTGTTTTTT,CATSDPVEGELFF
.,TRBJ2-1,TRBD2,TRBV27,TGTGCCAGCAGTTTATTGGGCGGGGGGGCCGATGAGCAGTTCTTC,CASSLLGGGADEQFF
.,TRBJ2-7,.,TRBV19,TGTGCCAGTAGTATCCTACACCCCTACGAGCAGTACTTC,CASSILHPYEQYF
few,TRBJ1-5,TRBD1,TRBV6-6,TGTGCCAGCAGTTCGCCCGGGACAGGGTGGGGATCGCATCAGCCCCAGCATTTT,CASSSPGTGWGSHQPQHF
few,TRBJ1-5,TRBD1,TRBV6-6,TGTGCCAGCAGAAGACAGGGTTCGGGCAATCAGCCCCAGCATTTT,CASRRQGSGNQPQHF
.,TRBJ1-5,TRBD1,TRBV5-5,TGTGCCAGCAGCTTGGGACGGACAGGGGAAGGCAATCAGCCCCAGCATTTT,CASSLGRTGEGNQPQHF
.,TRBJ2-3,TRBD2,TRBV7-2,TGTGCCAGCAACCCTAGCGGGTCAGTTACAGATACGCAGTATTTT,CASNPSGSVTDTQYF
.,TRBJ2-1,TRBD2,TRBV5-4,TGTGCCAGCAGCTTGGTAGCGGGGGCCCTAAGCTCCTACAATGAGCAGTTCTTC,CASSLVAGALSSYNEQFF
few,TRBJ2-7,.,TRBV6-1,TGTGCCAGCAGTGAAGCGGAGTTTCGGGGGCTTTCCTACGAGCAGTACTTC,CASSEAEFRGLSYEQYF
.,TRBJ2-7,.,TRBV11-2,TGTGTCAGCAGCTTAGTCCGGGGGAGCTCCTACGAGCAGTACTTC,CVSSLVRGSSYEQYF
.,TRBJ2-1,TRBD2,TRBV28,TGTGCCAGCAGCTCATACGGGCGGGGGGATTGGAATGAGCAGTTCTTC,CASSSYGRGDWNEQFF
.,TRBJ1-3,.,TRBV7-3,TGTGCCAGCAGCCCAAGACAGGCTTCGGACACCATATATTTT,CASSPRQASDTIYF
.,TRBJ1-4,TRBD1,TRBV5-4,TGTGCCAGCAGCACTCGGGACAGGGCGGATGAAAAACTGTTTTTT,CASSTRDRADEKLFF
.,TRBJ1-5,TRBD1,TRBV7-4,TGTGCCAGCAGCCGGACAGGGGGCCACCAGCCCCAGCATTTT,CASSRTGGHQPQHF
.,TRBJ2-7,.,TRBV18,TGTGCCAGCTCCCAGGATTTCTCCTCCTACGAGCAGTACTTC,CASSQDFSSYEQYF
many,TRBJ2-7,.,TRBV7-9,TGTGCCAGCAGCTTAGTCGGCAGCTCCTACGAGCAGTACTTC,CASSLVGSSYEQYF
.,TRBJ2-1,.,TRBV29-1,TGCAACGCTGAGGGGGGCTACCGAATGCCCTACAATGAGCAGTTCTTC,CNAEGGYRMPYNEQFF
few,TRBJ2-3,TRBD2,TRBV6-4,TGTGCCAGCAGTGAGCGGGGCGGGGGGCCACGAGATACGCAGTATTTT,CASSERGGGPRDTQYF